The T cell receptor (beta chain) under discussion was sequenced for a study of blood T cell repertoires in COVID-19. Overall study: Sites across the United States, Italy and Spain contributed samples from acute and convalescent COVID-19. T cells, B-cell-depleted T cells, or PBMCs provided the cDNA or gDNA that served as material.

Turning to this clone: Other DNA sequences in the sample encode the same CDR3.

Germline V gives CDR1 SGHTA, CDR2 FQGTGA. Trimming took 2 bases from V and 4 from J, leaving 9 bases between them. The CDR3 is made up of 13 amino acids. Study processing details: Quantification of nucleated cells was approximated via reference gene primer amplification. Assay used: immunoSEQ multiplex PCR; TCRdb lists only in-frame clones, some missing. The DNA gave D and trimming, while V, J and clone size come from that table. The table lists about 18,000 clones, 90% to 95% of them singletons, with about 7.7% in the top ten. The source is a human donor in a cohort sampled during active COVID-19. This chain links TRBV7-3 with TRBJ2-7, with D perhaps TRBD2 (5 bases). Sequenced material: peripheral blood. CDR3 sequence: CASSLGGGYEQYF. CDR3 sequence (DNA): TGTGCCAGCAGCTTAGGCGGCGGGTACGAGCAGTACTTC.